This entry concerns a single T cell receptor beta chain. Antigen specificity is unknown. The PCR contained 60 Vbeta and 13 Jbeta primers. Clones were read by immunoSEQ multiplex PCR, and TCRdb kept only the in-frame ones, dropping some. The sample includes 65,000 to 90,000 clones, around four fifths of them seen just once. The data originate from a study of cytomegalovirus exposure and HLA in healthy donors. At the level of the study: There were just under 400 genotyped donors. Of these, roughly 84% fell in the genetic ancestry cluster associated with self-reported Caucasian donors.

Overall study results and limits: The records held CMV serostatus as the only immune exposure information. Reports indicated that the classifier achieved high specificity and sensitivity in diagnosing cytomegalovirus status. In a later analysis, V- and J-gene trimming of beta chains associated with a DCLRE1C missense variant, replicated independently.

The specimen sequenced was PBMCs. This clonotype was obtained from a woman aged 40-49 years in good health and CMV-seropositive.

CDR3 sequence: CASSLGQHPREQYF. The CDR3 nucleotides are TGCGCCAGCAGCTTGGGACAGCACCCGAGGGAGCAGTACTTC. The genes are TRBV5-1 and TRBJ2-7; D is perhaps TRBD1 (5 bases). V lost 0 bases to trimming and J lost 7 bases, with 14 bases between them. This CDR3 contains 14 residues. The germline CDR1 and CDR2 sequences are SGHRS and YFSETQ. Variable domain in full (rest from reference TRBV5-1 and TRBJ2-7): KAGVTQTPRYLIKTRGQQVTLSCSPISGHRSVSWYQQTPGQGLQFLFEYFSETQRNKGNFPGRFSGRQFSNSRSEMNVSTLELGDSALYLCASSLGQHPREQYFGPGTRLTVT.